Below are 2 T cell receptor beta chains sequenced from a single sample in a study of PD-1 blockade in classical Hodgkin lymphoma. Generated by immunoSEQ multiplex PCR, the TCRdb table keeps only in-frame clones and is missing some. The sample contains about 30,000 clones, 80% to 90% of which appear only once. Sample time point: cycle 4 day 1 (C4D1), after less than seven weeks of nivolumab. Each patient experienced a relapse that followed autologous stem cell transplantation, and brentuximab vedotin exposure varied. Out of thawed PBMCs, magnetic negative selection purified CD4+ T cells. The sequences come from CD4+ T cells from blood, collected before the fourth cycle of nivolumab. Receptors originate from a human donor with classical Hodgkin lymphoma.

The genes are TRBV6-5 and TRBJ2-5, with D perhaps matching TRBD1 or TRBD2 (5 bases each). The CDR3 runs 16 residues. Per the germline V gene, CDR1 is MNHEY and CDR2 is SVGAGI. With 2 bases removed from V and 1 base from J, the gap between germline ends came to 14 bases. In DNA form, the CDR3 reads TGTGCCAGCAGTTACAGCAGTAGGGGACGCCAAGAGACCCAGTACTTC. Residues: CASSYSSRGRQETQYF.

In its sample, this clone was seen once. The V and J genes are TRBV19 and TRBJ1-5; D call uncertain. V was shortened by 5 bases and J by 8 bases, with 13 bases between the two germline ends. Germline V gene sequence: CDR1 LNHDA, CDR2 SQIVND (reference sequence). The CDR3 covers 13 residues. The CDR3 nucleotides read TGTGCCAGTAGTCGGGCAGGTCATGAGCCCCAGCATTTT. Translation: CASSRAGHEPQHF. The entire variable domain, with the rest obtained from reference TRBV19 and TRBJ1-5, is as follows: DGGITQSPKYLFRKEGQNVTLSCEQNLNHDAMYWYRQDPGQGLRLIYYSQIVNDFQKGDIAEGYSVSREKKESFPLTVTSAQKNPTAFYLCASSRAGHEPQHFGDGTRLSIL.